The source of this T cell receptor beta chain is a study of T cell responses to AZD1222 COVID-19 vaccine. General study results and limits: It should be noted that donors were predominantly white British and more often female, and clonal diversity was possibly underestimated. Compared with day 0, the breadth and depth of the Spike-specific TCR repertoire rose significantly after two doses of AZD1222. Repertoire sampling was restricted to post-peak T cell response timepoints.

V was clipped by 5 bases and J by 4 bases, with 15 bases between them. CDR3 length: 15 amino acids. CDR1 and CDR2 (germline): LNHDA, SQIVND (reference sequence). About this clone itself: Its antigen remains unidentified.

The assay was immunoSEQ multiplex PCR, and TCRdb's table has in-frame clones only and misses some. The table counts more than 110,000 clones; approximately 2% lies in the top ten. Sample: peripheral blood. The chain links TRBV19 to TRBJ2-1; perhaps D is TRBD1 or TRBD2 (6 bases each). The clonotype originates from an adult in good health. CDR3 residues: CASSGTGAVYNEQFF. For the CDR3, the DNA is TGTGCCAGTAGTGGGACGGGGGCGGTTTACAATGAGCAGTTCTTC.